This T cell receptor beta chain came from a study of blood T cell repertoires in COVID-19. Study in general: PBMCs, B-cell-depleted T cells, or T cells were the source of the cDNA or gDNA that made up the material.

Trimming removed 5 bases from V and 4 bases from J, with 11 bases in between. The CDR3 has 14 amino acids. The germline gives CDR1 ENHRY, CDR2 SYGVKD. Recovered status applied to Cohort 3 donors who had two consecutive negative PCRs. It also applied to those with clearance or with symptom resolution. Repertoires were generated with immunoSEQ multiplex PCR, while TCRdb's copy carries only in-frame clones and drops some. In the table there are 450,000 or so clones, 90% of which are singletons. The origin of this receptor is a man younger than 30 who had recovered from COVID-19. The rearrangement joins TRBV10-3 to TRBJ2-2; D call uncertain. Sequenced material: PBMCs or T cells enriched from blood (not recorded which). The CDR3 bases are TGTGCCATCAGTCCTGACTCAGTCACCGGGGAGCTGTTTTTT. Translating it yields CAISPDSVTGELFF.